The 24 T cell receptor beta chains presented below share a single source sample, sequenced in a study of blood T cell repertoires in COVID-19. The assay was immunoSEQ multiplex PCR, and TCRdb's table has in-frame clones only and misses some. The table has 150,000 to 200,000 clones, approximately 83% seen once; the top ten hold around 8.2%. Source material: peripheral blood. The receptors were gathered from a man between 60 and 75 years old with acute or convalescent COVID-19.

The J gene is TRBJ1-1, the V gene TRBV19; 8 bases map to TRBD1. The germline CDR1 and CDR2 sequences are LNHDA and SQIVND (reference sequence). V gave up 7 bases and J gave up 4 bases; unmatched junction bases: 8. There are 14 residues in the CDR3. The chain's CDR3 is CASTEADRGTEAFF. The DNA for the CDR3 is TGTGCCAGTACCGAAGCCGACAGGGGCACTGAAGCTTTCTTT.

V and J are TRBV27 and TRBJ1-1; unclear D gene. Trimming removed 6 bases at V and 7 bases at J, with 9 bases between. The CDR3 extends over 11 amino acids. The germline gives CDR1 MNHEY, CDR2 SMNVEV (reference sequence). The chain's CDR3 is CASRTVDEAFF. CDR3 nucleotides: TGTGCCAGCAGAACGGTTGATGAAGCTTTCTTT.

V and J are TRBV27 and TRBJ1-5, with D perhaps TRBD1 (5 bases). Germline V CDR1 and CDR2: MNHEY, SMNVEV (reference sequence). V was cut by 8 bases and J by 6 bases, with 20 bases left in between. The CDR3 totals 15 residues. The chain's CDR3 is CASRLSEGGGQPQHF. DNA of the CDR3: TGTGCCAGCCGTCTCTCTGAGGGCGGGGGTCAGCCCCAGCATTTT.

This clone has just a few counts. The rearrangement links TRBV24-1 to TRBJ1-1; a weak D match, TRBD1 (6 bases). The length of the CDR3 is 15 residues. In germline, CDR1 is KGHDR, CDR2 SFDVKD. Trimming removed 5 bases from V and 4 bases from J, with 16 bases in between. Here the CDR3 DNA reads TGTGCCACCAGTGCTTCGGGGGGCGCGGGCACTGAAGCTTTCTTT. Amino acid sequence: CATSASGGAGTEAFF.

This chain joins TRBV2 and TRBJ1-1; no clear D gene. Trimming removed 3 bases from V and 1 base from J, with 6 bases in between. This CDR3 has 13 amino acids. Germline assignment: CDR1 SNHLY and CDR2 FYNNEI. CDR3 amino acids: CASSDPRNTEAFF. CDR3 bases: TGTGCCAGCAGTGACCCTAGGAACACTGAAGCTTTCTTT.

The gene calls are TRBV6-5 and TRBJ2-7, with D possibly TRBD1 on 5 matching bases. This CDR3 is 12 amino acids long. CDR1 is MNHEY, CDR2 SVGAGI, per germline. Trimming removed 6 bases at V and 6 bases at J, with 12 bases between. This chain's CDR3 is CASRPNTGEQYF. The CDR3 nucleotides read TGTGCCAGCAGACCCAACACAGGCGAGCAGTACTTC.

V and J are TRBV27 and TRBJ1-2; tentative D call: TRBD1 (6 bases). V was shortened by 3 bases and J by 0 bases, with 11 bases between the two germline ends. This CDR3 comprises 15 residues. Germline assignment: CDR1 MNHEY and CDR2 SMNVEV (reference sequence). CDR3 amino acids: CASSFLGTTNYGYTF. The CDR3 nucleotides read TGTGCCAGCAGTTTCCTGGGGACAACTAACTATGGCTACACCTTC.

The count of this clone is one. The chain links TRBV5-1 to TRBJ2-3; TRBD2 matches at 9 bases. The V gene's germline CDR1 is SGHRS and CDR2 YFSETQ. V was pared by 4 bases and J by 0 bases, with 6 bases of the junction left unmatched. The length of the CDR3 is 16 residues. DNA of the CDR3: TGCGCCAGCAGCCAACCTAGCGGGGCTAGCACAGATACGCAGTATTTT. It is translated as CASSQPSGASTDTQYF. The complete variable domain, with remaining parts taken from reference TRBV5-1 and TRBJ2-3, reads KAGVTQTPRYLIKTRGQQVTLSCSPISGHRSVSWYQQTPGQGLQFLFEYFSETQRNKGNFPGRFSGRQFSNSRSEMNVSTLELGDSALYLCASSQPSGASTDTQYFGPGTRLTVL.

This clone came up once. The chain carries TRBV28 and TRBJ1-4; 7 nucleotides match TRBD1. V shed 7 bases, J shed 7 bases, and the junction held 15 bases outside the gene matches. The CDR3 totals 16 residues. Per the germline V gene, CDR1 is MDHEN and CDR2 is SYDVKM. The CDR3 sequence: CASTTPRAGGSEKLFF. CDR3 coding DNA: TGTGCCAGCACCACCCCCCGGGCAGGGGGTAGTGAAAAACTGTTTTTT.

The V call is TRBV2, the J call TRBJ1-2; TRBD1 matches at 8 bases. This CDR3 region has 14 residues. V shed 4 bases, J shed 3 bases, and the junction held 4 bases outside the gene matches. The V gene's germline CDR1 is SNHLY and CDR2 FYNNEI. The DNA of the CDR3 is TGTGCCAGCAGTGTGAAGGACAGGGACTATGGCTACACCTTC. Translation: CASSVKDRDYGYTF.

The V call is TRBV5-1, the J call TRBJ2-7; 14 nucleotides agree with TRBD2. Germline loops: CDR1 SGHRS, CDR2 YFSETQ. With 4 bases clipped from V and 12 bases from J, the junction kept 6 bases outside the gene matches. The CDR3 has 13 residues. The CDR3, as DNA: TGCGCCAGCAGCCCCGGGACTAGCGGGAGCCCGTACTTC. Translation gives CASSPGTSGSPYF.

DNA of the CDR3: TGTGCCAGCAGTTACACCAGGGGCGCAAGTGAAAAACTGTTTTTT. Amino acids: CASSYTRGASEKLFF. The V call is TRBV6-5, the J call TRBJ1-4, with a possible D match to TRBD1 (6 bases). The V end lost 2 bases, the J end lost 7 bases, and 14 bases lay between the germline ends. Per germline, CDR1 MNHEY and CDR2 SVGAGI. This CDR3 comprises 15 residues.

The chain joins TRBV10-3 to TRBJ2-1; weak D call: TRBD2 (7 bases). This CDR3 spans 13 amino acids. Germline values: CDR1 ENHRY, CDR2 SYGVKD. V was trimmed by 10 bases and J by 7 bases, leaving 17 bases between them. In DNA, the CDR3 is TGTGCCACCCGGGGGCGGGAGCTGAATGAGCAGTTCTTC. Its translation: CATRGRELNEQFF.

The rearrangement links TRBV6-1 to TRBJ1-2, with 7 bases that match TRBD1. There are 14 residues in the CDR3. In germline, CDR1 is MNHNS, CDR2 SASEGT. V lost 0 bases to trimming and J lost 4 bases; unmatched junction nucleotides: 2. CDR3 sequence: CASSEAHRGYGYTF. The CDR3 bases are TGTGCCAGCAGTGAAGCCCACAGGGGCTATGGCTACACCTTC.

This chain connects TRBV5-1 to TRBJ1-5, with 7 bases lining up with TRBD1. The V gene's germline CDR1 is SGHRS and CDR2 YFSETQ. J was trimmed by 3 bases and V by 2 bases; bases with no gene match: 5. The CDR3 has 15 amino acids. CDR3 sequence (DNA): TGCGCCAGCAGCTTAACAGGGGAATACAATCAGCCCCAGCATTTT. Protein: CASSLTGEYNQPQHF.

There are a few counts of this clone. The rearrangement links TRBV27 to TRBJ2-7, with D perhaps matching TRBD2 (6 bases). CDR1 and CDR2 from the germline V gene are MNHEY and SMNVEV (reference sequence). There are 15 residues in the CDR3. With 6 bases removed from V and 1 base from J, the gap between germline ends came to 16 bases. This CDR3 is CASRPRRDSSYEQYF. The CDR3 coding sequence is TGTGCCAGCAGACCCCGACGGGACTCATCCTACGAGCAGTACTTC.

The sample holds one count of this clone. The rearrangement uses TRBV4-1 and TRBJ2-1; D possibly corresponds to TRBD1 (5 bases). The CDR3 totals 16 residues. The germline V gene encodes CDR1 MGHRA and CDR2 YSYEKL. The V gene lost 1 base and the J gene lost 9 bases, with 19 bases spanning the gap. The CDR3 loop reads CASSQVWGRALGEQFF. Here the CDR3 DNA reads TGCGCCAGCAGCCAAGTCTGGGGCAGGGCCCTCGGTGAGCAGTTCTTC.

Only a few counts were recorded for this clone. The chain is built from TRBV19 and TRBJ2-1; maybe TRBD2 (6 bases). This CDR3 spans 15 amino acids. Germline-derived CDR1 and CDR2 are LNHDA and SQIVND (reference sequence). Trimming removed 0 bases at V and 3 bases at J, with 9 bases between. CDR3 in DNA: TGTGCCAGTAGTATAGATCGGGGACTCTACAATGAGCAGTTCTTC. It encodes CASSIDRGLYNEQFF.

This rearrangement joins TRBV14 to TRBJ2-1; 8 nucleotides match TRBD1. This CDR3 comprises 14 residues. V lost 1 base to trimming and J lost 9 bases; unmatched junction nucleotides: 5. CDR1 SGHDN and CDR2 FVKESK come from the germline V gene. This CDR3 reads CASSQGTGFPEQFF. Written as DNA, the CDR3 is TGTGCCAGCAGCCAAGGGACAGGGTTTCCTGAGCAGTTCTTC.

J is TRBJ2-2 and V is TRBV5-1; perhaps TRBD2 as D (5 bases). Trimming cost V 4 bases and J 1 base, with 8 bases left between them. CDR3 length: 14 residues. Looked up from germline, CDR1 is SGHRS and CDR2 is YFSETQ. The CDR3 sequence is CASSPLVNTGELFF. In DNA, the CDR3 is TGCGCCAGCAGCCCACTAGTGAACACCGGGGAGCTGTTTTTT. Full variable domain (missing parts from reference TRBV5-1 and TRBJ2-2): KAGVTQTPRYLIKTRGQQVTLSCSPISGHRSVSWYQQTPGQGLQFLFEYFSETQRNKGNFPGRFSGRQFSNSRSEMNVSTLELGDSALYLCASSPLVNTGELFFGEGSRLTVL.

This clone appeared a few times. The chain employs TRBV28 and TRBJ1-2; D gene uncertain. The germline V gene encodes CDR1 MDHEN and CDR2 SYDVKM. Trimming stripped 3 bases from V and 4 bases from J, with 9 bases between. The CDR3 contains 13 residues. CDR3 region: CASSFSGVYGYTF. CDR3 in DNA: TGTGCCAGCAGTTTTTCAGGTGTCTATGGCTACACCTTC.

At least ten counts were recorded for this clone. The chain links TRBV6-1 to TRBJ2-1; TRBD1 is a possible D gene (6 bases). CDR1 is MNHNS, CDR2 SASEGT, per germline. The CDR3 has 17 residues. The V end lost 4 bases, the J end lost 7 bases, and 23 bases lay between the germline ends. The CDR3 DNA follows: TGTGCCAGCAGTGCAAGTCAGGGGTCCAGCTATGGGAATGAGCAGTTCTTC. This codes for CASSASQGSSYGNEQFF.

The gene calls are TRBV28 and TRBJ1-1, with TRBD1 as a possible D gene (6 bases). The CDR3 runs 13 residues. Trimming stripped 5 bases from V and 4 bases from J, with 11 bases between. Germline V CDR1 and CDR2: MDHEN, SYDVKM. This chain's CDR3 is CASSHRVGTEAFF. The CDR3 DNA sequence: TGTGCCAGCAGTCACAGGGTGGGCACTGAAGCTTTCTTT.

CDR3 bases: TGTGCCAGCAGCTTCGGGGGATTCACTGAAGCTTTCTTT. Its protein is CASSFGGFTEAFF. The V and J genes are TRBV7-6 and TRBJ1-1; D possibly corresponds to TRBD1 (5 bases). From germline, CDR1 is SGHVS and CDR2 FNYEAQ. Trimming removed 3 bases at V and 4 bases at J, with 9 bases between. This CDR3 region has 13 residues. Full variable domain (remainder filled in from reference TRBV7-6 and TRBJ1-1): GAGVSQSPRYKVTKRGQDVALRCDPISGHVSLYWYRQALGQGPEFLTYFNYEAQQDKSGLPNDRFSAERPEGSISTLTIQRTEQRDSAMYRCASSFGGFTEAFFGQGTRLTVV.